This T cell receptor beta chain was recorded in a study of vaccination and CD4 T cells after COVID-19. Study details: Each enrolled participant received a two-dose regimen of either BNT162b2 or mRNA-1273 vaccine. Between diagnosis and the drawing of post-COVID samples lay a median around 98 days (range 35 to 161).

Study-level findings and limits: Convalescent patients had a median around 90% of reactive clones appearing only post-vaccination.

Sequencing of cultured CD4+ T cell DNA used the Oncomine TCR Beta short-read assay. Once CD4+ T cells had been cultured, genomic DNA was extracted from them. TCRdb re-analysed the PCR reads in MiXCR, keeping a single row per CDR3 protein. The sample comprises about 11,000 distinct CDR3 sequences, 25% to 35% of which are singletons, and less than 25% rests with the top ten. The CDR3 consists of 14 residues. A note on this clonotype: The target antigen is unknown.

Specified treatment: 10-day PBMC culture with coronavirus spike peptide pools or control peptides (ViraFEST assay). This TCR was sampled from a human donor with COVID-19. The gene calls are TRBV12-1 and TRBJ2-5; no check of the table's D call, TRBD1, against the DNA was made. TRBV12-1 is noted as a pseudogene. The material sequenced was cultured CD4+ T cells from blood. This chain's CDR3 is CASSTGPHDGTQYF. CDR3 in DNA: TGTGCCAGCAGCACCGGGCCTCACGACGGGACCCAGTACTTC.